This is a list of T cell receptor beta chains from one sample in a study of identical twins. From the 5' RACE reads, TCRdb called clonotypes with MiXCR, one entry per CDR3 protein. The sample lists a few hundred thousand distinct CDR3 sequences, approximately 10% seen once, with roughly 3% in the top ten. These records were also assigned to another study, of yellow fever vaccine responses in identical twins.

Sequencing was carried out using PBMCs. These receptors were collected from a young woman in good health. CDR3s include the opening cysteine and the closing phenylalanine or tryptophan. D genes are given only for firm matches. Part of the rows lack a size; the others show once, few, many or a class for expanded clones.

CASSREPGTGYTF,TGTGCCAGCAGCCGGGAACCAGGGACTGGCTACACCTTC,TRBJ1-2,TRBV3-1,.,few
CSALLAGGPGTYNEQFF,TGCAGTGCCTTACTAGCGGGGGGGCCGGGTACCTACAATGAGCAGTTCTTC,TRBJ2-1,TRBV20-1,TRBD2,.
CASTLPDTQYF,TGTGCCAGCACCCTCCCAGATACGCAGTATTTT,TRBJ2-3,TRBV21-1,.,few
CSARSQRGGYNEQFF,TGCAGTGCTAGATCTCAGCGGGGGGGGTACAATGAGCAGTTCTTC,TRBJ2-1,TRBV20-1,TRBD2,.
CASRMDRVATANEKLFF,TGTGCCAGCAGGATGGACAGGGTGGCTACGGCTAATGAAAAACTGTTTTTT,TRBJ1-4,TRBV6-1,TRBD1,many
CASSLAGRDIQYF,TGTGCCAGCAGTTTGGCAGGAAGAGACATTCAGTACTTC,TRBJ2-4,TRBV6-2/TRBV6-3,.,few
CATSDPGKGEQFF,TGTGCCACCAGTGACCCGGGCAAGGGTGAGCAGTTCTTC,TRBJ2-1,TRBV24-1,.,few
CSARDQGSRNTIYF,TGCAGTGCTAGAGATCAGGGGAGCAGAAACACCATATATTTT,TRBJ1-3,TRBV20-1,.,few
CASSTTEGAYNEQFF,TGTGCCAGCAGTACCACAGAGGGGGCCTACAATGAGCAGTTCTTC,TRBJ2-1,TRBV12-3/TRBV12-4,.,few
CASSLVRDLSYEQYF,TGTGCCAGCAGCTTAGTAAGGGACCTCTCCTACGAGCAGTACTTC,TRBJ2-7,TRBV7-9,.,.
CASSQQTRGPTDTQYF,TGCGCCAGCAGCCAACAAACGAGGGGTCCCACAGATACGCAGTATTTT,TRBJ2-3,TRBV4-1,.,.
CASSEGQGAGETQYF,TGCGCCAGCAGTGAGGGACAGGGGGCTGGTGAGACCCAGTACTTC,TRBJ2-5,TRBV10-2,TRBD1,.
CASSLGVGTSEAFF,TGCGCCAGCAGCTTGGGTGTAGGGACTTCTGAAGCTTTCTTT,TRBJ1-1,TRBV5-1,.,many
CASSFLLAGGGETQYF,TGTGCCAGCAGCTTTTTGCTAGCGGGAGGCGGAGAGACCCAGTACTTC,TRBJ2-5,TRBV5-6,TRBD2,few
CCARDYSSGYNEQFF,TGCTGTGCTAGAGACTACTCGAGTGGGTACAATGAGCAGTTCTTC,TRBJ2-1,TRBV20-1,.,.
CASSVNEGVAYEQYF,TGTGCCAGCAGCGTAAACGAGGGAGTCGCCTACGAGCAGTACTTC,TRBJ2-7,TRBV27,.,few
CASSVGQVRNTGELFF,TGTGCCAGCAGCGTAGGGCAGGTTAGGAACACCGGGGAGCTGTTTTTT,TRBJ2-2,TRBV9,.,.
CATSPGQGPYEQYF,TGTGCCACCTCACCGGGACAGGGGCCCTACGAGCAGTACTTC,TRBJ2-7,TRBV19,TRBD1,.
CASSLEVVRGTSYNEQFF,TGTGCCAGCAGCTTGGAGGTAGTTCGGGGGACTAGTTACAATGAGCAGTTCTTC,TRBJ2-1,TRBV5-5,TRBD2,few
CASSTSGLAGGSTYNEQFF,TGTGCCAGCAGCACCTCGGGACTAGCGGGAGGTTCTACCTACAATGAGCAGTTCTTC,TRBJ2-1,TRBV6-1,TRBD2,few
CASSLTGASDTQYF,TGTGCCAGCAGCTTAACGGGGGCTTCAGATACGCAGTATTTT,TRBJ2-3,TRBV7-3,.,.
CASSPSGQGAQSEQYF,TGTGCCAGCAGTCCTTCCGGACAGGGGGCGCAGAGCGAGCAGTACTTC,TRBJ2-7,TRBV2,TRBD1,.
CASSQDWRGGPDTQYF,TGTGCCAGCAGCCAAGACTGGCGGGGGGGCCCCGATACGCAGTATTTT,TRBJ2-3,TRBV3-1,TRBD2,many
CASSDEEVNEQFF,TGTGCCAGCAGTGATGAGGAAGTCAATGAGCAGTTCTTC,TRBJ2-1,TRBV6-4,.,many
CASSLSSPLHF,TGTGCCAGCAGTTTAAGTTCACCCCTCCACTTT,TRBJ1-6,TRBV28,.,many
CAISRQGYEQYF,TGTGCCATCAGCCGACAGGGCTACGAGCAGTACTTC,TRBJ2-7,TRBV10-3,TRBD1,few
CASSNTLGPGDTQYF,TGTGCCAGCAGCAACACCCTCGGTCCCGGGGATACGCAGTATTTT,TRBJ2-3,TRBV11-2,.,once
CASGPPQHF,TGTGCCAGCGGGCCCCCCCAGCATTTT,TRBJ1-5,TRBV12-3/TRBV12-4,.,many
CASSLVADSYNEQFF,TGCGCCAGCAGCTTGGTAGCGGACTCCTACAATGAGCAGTTCTTC,TRBJ2-1,TRBV5-1,.,many
CASTPRGRANTEAFF,TGTGCCAGCACCCCTAGGGGGAGGGCGAACACTGAAGCTTTCTTT,TRBJ1-1,TRBV27,.,few
CASSRTGYPDTQYF,TGTGCCAGCAGCCGGACAGGTTACCCAGATACGCAGTATTTT,TRBJ2-3,TRBV7-9,TRBD1,.
CASSLGGAPGEQYF,TGTGCCAGCAGCTTAGGTGGGGCGCCCGGCGAGCAGTACTTC,TRBJ2-7,TRBV11-2,.,.
CSARSRGGKSYEQYF,TGCAGTGCTAGGAGTAGGGGCGGGAAGAGCTACGAGCAGTACTTC,TRBJ2-7,TRBV20-1,.,many
CSVRGPTDTQYF,TGCAGCGTACGGGGCCCCACAGATACGCAGTATTTT,TRBJ2-3,TRBV29-1,.,.
CASEGDGQEQYF,TGTGCCAGCGAGGGTGACGGGCAGGAGCAGTACTTC,TRBJ2-7,TRBV6-6,.,.